This T cell receptor beta chain was profiled in a study of monozygotic twins with inflammatory bowel disease. Notes on the study in general: A single strong IBD-associated signal or clonotype was not supported by the findings.

After re-calling the 5' RACE reads, TCRdb lists one entry per CDR3 protein, DNA absent. The clone table shows 350,000 to 400,000 distinct CDR3 sequences, with the ten largest holding approximately 2.4%. As regards this clonotype: What it recognizes is unknown.

This CDR3 comprises 14 residues. The chain has TRBV12-3 or TRBV12-4 and TRBJ1-4; TCRdb outputs TRBD1, but without DNA this stays unchecked. The clonotype comes from a human donor with ulcerative colitis or Crohn's disease, or a healthy co-twin of an affected twin (not recorded which). The specimen sequenced was blood. The CDR3 spells CASSFGRVREKLFF.